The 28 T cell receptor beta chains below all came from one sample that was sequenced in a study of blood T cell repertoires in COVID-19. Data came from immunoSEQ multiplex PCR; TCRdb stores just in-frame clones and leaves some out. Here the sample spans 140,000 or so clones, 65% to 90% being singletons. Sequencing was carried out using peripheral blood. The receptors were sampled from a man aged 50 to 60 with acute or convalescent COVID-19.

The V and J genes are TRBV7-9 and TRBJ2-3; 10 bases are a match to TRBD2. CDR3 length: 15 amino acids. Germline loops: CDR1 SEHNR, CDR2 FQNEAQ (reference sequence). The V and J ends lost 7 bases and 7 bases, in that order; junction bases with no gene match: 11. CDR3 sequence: CASNSAGGPTYTQYF. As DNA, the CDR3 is TGTGCCAGCAACTCAGCGGGAGGGCCGACGTATACGCAGTATTTT.

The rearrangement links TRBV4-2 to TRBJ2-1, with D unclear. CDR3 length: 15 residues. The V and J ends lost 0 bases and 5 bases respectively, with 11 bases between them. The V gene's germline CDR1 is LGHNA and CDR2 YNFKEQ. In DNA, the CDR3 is TGTGCCAGCAGCCAAGATGGCGCTGAGGACAATGAGCAGTTCTTC. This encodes CASSQDGAEDNEQFF.

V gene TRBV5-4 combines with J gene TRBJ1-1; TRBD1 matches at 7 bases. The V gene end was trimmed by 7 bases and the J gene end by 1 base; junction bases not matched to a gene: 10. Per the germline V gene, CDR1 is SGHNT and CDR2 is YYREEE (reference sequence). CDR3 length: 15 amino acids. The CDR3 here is CASALQGRPNTEAFF. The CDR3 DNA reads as TGTGCCAGCGCCCTACAGGGGAGGCCGAACACTGAAGCTTTCTTT.

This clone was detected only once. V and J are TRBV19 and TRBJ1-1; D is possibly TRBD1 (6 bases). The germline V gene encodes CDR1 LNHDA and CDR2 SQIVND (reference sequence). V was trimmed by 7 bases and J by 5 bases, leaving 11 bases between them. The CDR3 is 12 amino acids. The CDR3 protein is CASKDSRTEAFF. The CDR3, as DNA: TGTGCCAGTAAGGACAGCCGAACTGAAGCTTTCTTT.

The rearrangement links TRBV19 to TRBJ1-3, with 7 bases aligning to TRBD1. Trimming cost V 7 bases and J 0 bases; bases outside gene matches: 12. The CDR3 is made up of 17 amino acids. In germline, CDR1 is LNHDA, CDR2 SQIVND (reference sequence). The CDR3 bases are TGTGCCAGTACCCCCGTCCCGGGGACAGACTCTGGAAACACCATATATTTT. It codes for CASTPVPGTDSGNTIYF.

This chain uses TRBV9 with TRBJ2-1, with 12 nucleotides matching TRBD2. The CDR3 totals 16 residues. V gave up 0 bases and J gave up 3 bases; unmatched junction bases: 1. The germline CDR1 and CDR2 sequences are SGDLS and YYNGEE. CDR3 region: CASSVGLAGVYNEQFF. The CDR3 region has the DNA TGTGCCAGCAGCGTAGGACTAGCGGGAGTCTACAATGAGCAGTTCTTC.

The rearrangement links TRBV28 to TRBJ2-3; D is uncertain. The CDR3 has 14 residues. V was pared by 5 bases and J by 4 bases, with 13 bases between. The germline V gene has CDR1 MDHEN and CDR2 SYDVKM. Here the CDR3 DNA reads TGTGCCAGCAGTCCGGAGCGTCGATCAGATACGCAGTATTTT. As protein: CASSPERRSDTQYF. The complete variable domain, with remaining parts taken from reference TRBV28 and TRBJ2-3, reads DVKVTQSSRYLVKRTGEKVFLECVQDMDHENMFWYRQDPGLGLRLIYFSYDVKMKEKGDIPEGYSVSREKKERFSLILESASTNQTSMYLCASSPERRSDTQYFGPGTRLTVL.

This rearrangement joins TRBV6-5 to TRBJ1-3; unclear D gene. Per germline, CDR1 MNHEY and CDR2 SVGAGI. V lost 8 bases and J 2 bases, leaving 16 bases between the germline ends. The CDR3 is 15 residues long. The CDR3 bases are TGTGCCAGCTTTCATCGGGTTAATGCTGGAAACACCATATATTTT. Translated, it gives CASFHRVNAGNTIYF.

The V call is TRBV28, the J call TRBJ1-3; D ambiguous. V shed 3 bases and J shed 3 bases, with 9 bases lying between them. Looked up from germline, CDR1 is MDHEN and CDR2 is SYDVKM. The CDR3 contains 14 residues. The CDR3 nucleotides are TGTGCCAGCAGTTTTCGGTCGTATGGAAACACCATATATTTT. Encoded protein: CASSFRSYGNTIYF.

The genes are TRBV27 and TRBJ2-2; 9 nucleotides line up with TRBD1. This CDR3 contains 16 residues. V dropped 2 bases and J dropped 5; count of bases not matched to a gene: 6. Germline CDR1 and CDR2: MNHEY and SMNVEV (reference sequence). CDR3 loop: CASSLAGQGWTGELFF. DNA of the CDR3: TGTGCCAGCAGTTTAGCGGGACAGGGTTGGACCGGGGAGCTGTTTTTT.

CDR3 sequence: CASSYQGGASQPQHF. CDR3 nucleotides: TGTGCCAGCAGTTACCAGGGGGGCGCAAGCCAGCCCCAGCATTTT. The rearrangement uses TRBV6-6 and TRBJ1-5; 7 nucleotides match TRBD1. The length of the CDR3 is 15 residues. The germline CDR1 and CDR2 sequences are MNHNY and SVGAGI (reference sequence). The V segment lost 2 bases and the J segment 7 bases; nucleotides outside the gene matches: 8.

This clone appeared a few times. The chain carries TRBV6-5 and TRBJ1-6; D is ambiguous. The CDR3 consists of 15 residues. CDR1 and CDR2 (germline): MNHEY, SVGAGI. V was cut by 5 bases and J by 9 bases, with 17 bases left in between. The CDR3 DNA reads TGTGCCAGCAGTCCCGTAAGCGGGGATAGTTCACCCCTCCACTTT. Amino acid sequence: CASSPVSGDSSPLHF.

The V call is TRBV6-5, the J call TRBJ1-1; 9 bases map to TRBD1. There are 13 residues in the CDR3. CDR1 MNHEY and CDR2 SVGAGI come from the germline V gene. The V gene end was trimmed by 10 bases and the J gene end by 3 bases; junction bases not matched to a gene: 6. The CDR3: CAIRDRVDTEAFF. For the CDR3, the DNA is TGTGCCATCCGGGACAGGGTGGACACTGAAGCTTTCTTT.

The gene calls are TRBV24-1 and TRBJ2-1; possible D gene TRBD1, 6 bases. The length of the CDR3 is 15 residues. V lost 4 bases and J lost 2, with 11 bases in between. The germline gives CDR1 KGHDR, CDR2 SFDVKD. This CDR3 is CATSESGVTYNEQFF. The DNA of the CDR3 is TGTGCCACCAGTGAGTCAGGGGTTACCTACAATGAGCAGTTCTTC.

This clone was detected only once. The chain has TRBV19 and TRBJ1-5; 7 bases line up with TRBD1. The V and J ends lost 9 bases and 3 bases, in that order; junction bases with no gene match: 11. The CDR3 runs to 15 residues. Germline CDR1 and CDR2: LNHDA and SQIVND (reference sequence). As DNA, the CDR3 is TGTGCCAGCAGGCCTGACAGGGAAGTCAATCAGCCCCAGCATTTT. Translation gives CASRPDREVNQPQHF.

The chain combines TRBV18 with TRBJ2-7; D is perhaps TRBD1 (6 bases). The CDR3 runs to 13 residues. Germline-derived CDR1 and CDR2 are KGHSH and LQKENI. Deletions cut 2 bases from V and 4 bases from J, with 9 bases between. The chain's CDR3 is CASSPRDTYEQYF. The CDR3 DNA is TGTGCCAGCTCACCAAGGGACACTTACGAGCAGTACTTC. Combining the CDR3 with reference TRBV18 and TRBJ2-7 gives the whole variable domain NAGVMQNPRHLVRRRGQEARLRCSPMKGHSHVYWYRQLPEEGLKFMVYLQKENIIDESGMPKERFSAEFPKEGPSILRIQQVVRGDSAAYFCASSPRDTYEQYFGPGTRLTVT.

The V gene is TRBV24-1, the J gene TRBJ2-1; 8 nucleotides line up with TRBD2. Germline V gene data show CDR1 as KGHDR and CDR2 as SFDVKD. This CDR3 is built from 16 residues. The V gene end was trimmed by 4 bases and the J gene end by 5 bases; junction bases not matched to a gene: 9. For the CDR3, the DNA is TGTGCCACCAGTGACACCGGCAGCGGGAGCCACAATGAGCAGTTCTTC. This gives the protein CATSDTGSGSHNEQFF.

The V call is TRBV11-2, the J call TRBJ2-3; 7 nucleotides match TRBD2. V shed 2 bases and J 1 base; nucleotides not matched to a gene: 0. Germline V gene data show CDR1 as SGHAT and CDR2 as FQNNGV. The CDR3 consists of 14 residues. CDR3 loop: CASSLRGGTDTQYF. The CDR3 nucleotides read TGTGCCAGCAGCTTACGGGGGGGCACAGATACGCAGTATTTT.

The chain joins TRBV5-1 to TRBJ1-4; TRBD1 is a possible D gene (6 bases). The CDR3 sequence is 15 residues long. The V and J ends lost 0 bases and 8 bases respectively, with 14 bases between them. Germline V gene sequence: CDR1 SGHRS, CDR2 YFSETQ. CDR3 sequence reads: CASSLGKTGPEKLFF. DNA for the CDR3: TGCGCCAGCAGCTTGGGAAAGACAGGTCCGGAAAAACTGTTTTTT. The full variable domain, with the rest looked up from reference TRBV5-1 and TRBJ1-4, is KAGVTQTPRYLIKTRGQQVTLSCSPISGHRSVSWYQQTPGQGLQFLFEYFSETQRNKGNFPGRFSGRQFSNSRSEMNVSTLELGDSALYLCASSLGKTGPEKLFFGSGTQLSVL.

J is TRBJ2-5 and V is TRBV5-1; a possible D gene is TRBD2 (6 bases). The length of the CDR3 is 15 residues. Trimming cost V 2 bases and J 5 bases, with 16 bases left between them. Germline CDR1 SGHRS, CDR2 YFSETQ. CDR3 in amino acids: CASSFRGLLGETQYF. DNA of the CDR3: TGCGCCAGCAGCTTCCGGGGACTCCTGGGGGAGACCCAGTACTTC.

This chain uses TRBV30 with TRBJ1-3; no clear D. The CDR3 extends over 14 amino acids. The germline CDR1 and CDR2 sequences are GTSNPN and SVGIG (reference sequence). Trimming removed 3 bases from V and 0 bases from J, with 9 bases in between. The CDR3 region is CAWRVRGSGNTIYF. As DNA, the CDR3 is TGTGCCTGGAGGGTGCGGGGCTCTGGAAACACCATATATTTT.

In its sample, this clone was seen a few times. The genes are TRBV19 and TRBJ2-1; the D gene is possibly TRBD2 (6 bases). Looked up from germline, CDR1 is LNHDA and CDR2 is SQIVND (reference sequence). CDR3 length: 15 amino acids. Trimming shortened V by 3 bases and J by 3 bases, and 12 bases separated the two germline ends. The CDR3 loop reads CASSIYGRSYNEQFF. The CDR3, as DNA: TGTGCCAGTAGTATTTACGGGAGAAGCTACAATGAGCAGTTCTTC. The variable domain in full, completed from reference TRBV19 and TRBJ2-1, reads DGGITQSPKYLFRKEGQNVTLSCEQNLNHDAMYWYRQDPGQGLRLIYYSQIVNDFQKGDIAEGYSVSREKKESFPLTVTSAQKNPTAFYLCASSIYGRSYNEQFFGPGTRLTVL.

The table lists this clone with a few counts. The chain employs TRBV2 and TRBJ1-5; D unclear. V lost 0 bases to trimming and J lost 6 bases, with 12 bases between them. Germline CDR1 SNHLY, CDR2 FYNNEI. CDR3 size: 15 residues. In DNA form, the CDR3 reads TGTGCCAGCAGTGAAGCGCTGACCCTAGGTCAGCCCCAGCATTTT. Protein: CASSEALTLGQPQHF.

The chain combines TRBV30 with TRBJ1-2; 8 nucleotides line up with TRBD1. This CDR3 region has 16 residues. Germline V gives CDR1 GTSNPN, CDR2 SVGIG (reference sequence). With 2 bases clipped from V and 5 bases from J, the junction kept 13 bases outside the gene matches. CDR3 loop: CAWSPKTGQGKYGYTF. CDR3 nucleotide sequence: TGTGCCTGGAGTCCTAAAACTGGACAGGGAAAATATGGCTACACCTTC.

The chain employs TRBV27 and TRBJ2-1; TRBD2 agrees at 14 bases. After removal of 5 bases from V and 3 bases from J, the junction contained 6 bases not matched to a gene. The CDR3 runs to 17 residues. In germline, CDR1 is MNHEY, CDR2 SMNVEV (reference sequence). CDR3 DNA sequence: TGTGCCAGCAGTACCTGGACTAGCGGGGGGTTCTACAATGAGCAGTTCTTC. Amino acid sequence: CASSTWTSGGFYNEQFF.

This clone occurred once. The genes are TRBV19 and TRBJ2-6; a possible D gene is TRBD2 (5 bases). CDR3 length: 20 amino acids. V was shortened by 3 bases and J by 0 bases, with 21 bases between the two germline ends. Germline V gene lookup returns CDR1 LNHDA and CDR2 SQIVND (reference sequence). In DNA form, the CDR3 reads TGTGCCAGTAGTATTGTGAGGGCTGCCACCTCCTTCTCTGGGGCCAACGTCCTGACTTTC. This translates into CASSIVRAATSFSGANVLTF. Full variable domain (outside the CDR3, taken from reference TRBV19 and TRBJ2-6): DGGITQSPKYLFRKEGQNVTLSCEQNLNHDAMYWYRQDPGQGLRLIYYSQIVNDFQKGDIAEGYSVSREKKESFPLTVTSAQKNPTAFYLCASSIVRAATSFSGANVLTFGAGSRLTVL.

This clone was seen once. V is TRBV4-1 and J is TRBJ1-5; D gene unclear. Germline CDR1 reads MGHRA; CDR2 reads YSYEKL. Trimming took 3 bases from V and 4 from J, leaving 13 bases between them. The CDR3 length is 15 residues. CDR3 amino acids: CASSHDDPGNQPQHF. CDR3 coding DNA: TGCGCCAGCAGCCATGACGATCCGGGGAATCAGCCCCAGCATTTT.

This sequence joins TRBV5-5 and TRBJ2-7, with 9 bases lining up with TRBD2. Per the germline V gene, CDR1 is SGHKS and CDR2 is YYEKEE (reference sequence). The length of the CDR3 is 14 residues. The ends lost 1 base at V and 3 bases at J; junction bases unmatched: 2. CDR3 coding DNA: TGTGCCAGCAGCTTGTCTAGCGGGAACTACGAGCAGTACTTC. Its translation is CASSLSSGNYEQYF. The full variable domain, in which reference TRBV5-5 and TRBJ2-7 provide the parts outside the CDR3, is DAGVTQSPTHLIKTRGQQVTLRCSPISGHKSVSWYQQVLGQGPQFIFQYYEKEERGRGNFPDRFSARQFPNYSSELNVNALLLGDSALYLCASSLSSGNYEQYFGPGTRLTVT.